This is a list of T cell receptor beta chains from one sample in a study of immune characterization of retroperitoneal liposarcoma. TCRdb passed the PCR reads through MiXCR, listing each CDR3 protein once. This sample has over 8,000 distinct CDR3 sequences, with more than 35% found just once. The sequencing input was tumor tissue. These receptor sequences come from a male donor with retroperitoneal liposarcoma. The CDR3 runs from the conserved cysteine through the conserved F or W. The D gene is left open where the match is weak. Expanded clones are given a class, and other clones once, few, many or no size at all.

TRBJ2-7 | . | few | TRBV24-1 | CATSGGPGATREQYF | TGTGCCACCTCCGGCGGACCGGGGGCTACAAGGGAGCAGTACTTC
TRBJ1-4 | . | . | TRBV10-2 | CASGGGTTNEKLFF | TGCGCCAGCGGGGGGGGCACAACTAATGAAAAACTGTTTTTT
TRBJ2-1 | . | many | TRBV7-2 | CASSFHREAQFF | TGTGCCAGCAGCTTTCATAGGGAGGCCCAGTTCTTC
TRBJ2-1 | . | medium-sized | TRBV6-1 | CASSLFSSVNEQFF | TGTGCCAGCAGTCTCTTTTCTAGCGTCAATGAGCAGTTCTTC
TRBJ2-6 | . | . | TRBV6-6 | CASSYGRSGANVLTF | TGTGCCAGCAGCTATGGCCGCTCTGGGGCCAACGTCCTGACTTTC
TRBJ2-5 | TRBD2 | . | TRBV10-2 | CASAGTTGETQYF | TGCGCCAGCGCCGGGACTACTGGAGAGACCCAGTACTTC
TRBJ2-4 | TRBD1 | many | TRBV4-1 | CASSQISGGLAKNIQYF | TGCGCCAGCAGCCAAATATCAGGGGGTTTGGCCAAAAACATTCAGTACTTC
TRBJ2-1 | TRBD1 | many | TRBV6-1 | CASSEYNRGSEQFF | TGTGCCAGCAGTGAATACAACAGGGGGTCCGAGCAGTTCTTC
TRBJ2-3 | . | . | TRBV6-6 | CASSYSQVYTDTQYF | TGTGCCAGCAGTTACTCTCAGGTGTACACAGATACGCAGTATTTT
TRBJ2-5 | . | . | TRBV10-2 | CASSESGYQETQYF | TGCGCCAGCAGTGAGAGTGGGTACCAAGAGACCCAGTACTTC
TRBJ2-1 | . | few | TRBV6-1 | CASTINYEQFF | TGTGCCAGCACCATAAACTACGAGCAGTTCTTC
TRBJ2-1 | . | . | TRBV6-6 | CASSYSSTGTYEQFF | TGTGCCAGCAGTTACTCGTCAACAGGGACCTACGAGCAGTTCTTC
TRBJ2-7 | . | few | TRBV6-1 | CASSERQVSSYNEQYF | TGTGCCAGCAGTGAACGGCAGGTTAGCTCCTACAATGAGCAGTACTTC
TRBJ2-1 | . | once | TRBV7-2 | CASSSNPGAGSYEQFF | TGTGCCAGCAGTTCCAACCCAGGGGCCGGCTCCTACGAGCAGTTCTTC
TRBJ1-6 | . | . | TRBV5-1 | CASSTDVNSPLHF | TGCGCCAGCAGCACAGACGTGAATTCACCCCTCCACTTT
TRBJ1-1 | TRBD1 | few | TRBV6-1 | CASSRDRANTEAFF | TGTGCCAGCAGTCGGGACAGGGCGAACACTGAAGCTTTCTTT
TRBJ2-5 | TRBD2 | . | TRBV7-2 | CASRALPGQMGGTSGSIQETQYF | TGTGCCAGCAGGGCCTTGCCGGGCCAAATGGGCGGGACTAGCGGGAGCATCCAAGAGACCCAGTACTTC
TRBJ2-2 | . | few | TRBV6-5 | CASRRSPMAGWIRNTGELFF | TGTGCCAGCAGACGATCCCCTATGGCGGGGTGGATTAGGAACACCGGGGAGCTGTTTTTT
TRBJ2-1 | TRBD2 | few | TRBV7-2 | CASHSPKRGPVDEQFF | TGTGCCAGCCATTCTCCAAAGCGGGGGCCGGTGGATGAGCAGTTCTTC
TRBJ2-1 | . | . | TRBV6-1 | CASSSSRRAGGEQFF | TGTGCCAGCAGTTCCTCCCGGAGGGCCGGAGGTGAGCAGTTCTTC
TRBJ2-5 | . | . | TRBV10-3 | CAISGASGMYF | TGTGCCATCAGTGGTGCCAGTGGAATGTACTTC
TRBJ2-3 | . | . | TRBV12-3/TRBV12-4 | CASVDGALTDTQYF | TGTGCCAGCGTCGACGGGGCGCTGACAGATACGCAGTATTTT
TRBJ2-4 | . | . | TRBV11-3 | CASSSGLGGEQYF | TGTGCCAGCAGCTCGGGGCTCGGTGGTGAGCAGTACTTC
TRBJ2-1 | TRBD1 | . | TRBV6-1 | CASSRPGTGGEEQFF | TGTGCCAGCAGTAGACCTGGGACAGGGGGCGAAGAGCAGTTCTTC
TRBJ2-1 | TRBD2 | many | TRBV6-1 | CASTTAGVSYNEQFF | TGTGCCAGCACCACAGCGGGAGTCTCCTACAATGAGCAGTTCTTC